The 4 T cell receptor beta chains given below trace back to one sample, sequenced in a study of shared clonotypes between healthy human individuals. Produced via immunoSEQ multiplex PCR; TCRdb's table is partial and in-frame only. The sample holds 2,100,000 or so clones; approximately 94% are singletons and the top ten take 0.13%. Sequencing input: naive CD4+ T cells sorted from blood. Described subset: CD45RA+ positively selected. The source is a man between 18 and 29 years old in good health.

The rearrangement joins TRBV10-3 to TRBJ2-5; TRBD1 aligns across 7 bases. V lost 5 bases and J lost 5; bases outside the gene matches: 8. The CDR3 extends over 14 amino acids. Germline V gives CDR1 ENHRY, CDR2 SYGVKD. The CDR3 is CAISSTGTGETQYF. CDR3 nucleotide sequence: TGTGCCATCAGTTCGACAGGGACGGGGGAGACCCAGTACTTC.

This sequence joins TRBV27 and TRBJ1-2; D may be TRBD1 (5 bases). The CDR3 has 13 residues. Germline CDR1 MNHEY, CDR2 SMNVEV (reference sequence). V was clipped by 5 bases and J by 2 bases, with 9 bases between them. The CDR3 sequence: CASSVGVNYGYTF. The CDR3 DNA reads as TGTGCCAGCAGTGTAGGGGTCAACTATGGCTACACCTTC.

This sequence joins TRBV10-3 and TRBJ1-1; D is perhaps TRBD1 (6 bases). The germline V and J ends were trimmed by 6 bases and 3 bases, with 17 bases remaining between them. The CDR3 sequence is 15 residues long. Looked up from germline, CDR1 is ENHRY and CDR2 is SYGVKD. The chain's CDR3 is CAIRTGLLMDTEAFF. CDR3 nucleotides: TGTGCCATCAGAACAGGGTTGTTAATGGACACTGAAGCTTTCTTT.

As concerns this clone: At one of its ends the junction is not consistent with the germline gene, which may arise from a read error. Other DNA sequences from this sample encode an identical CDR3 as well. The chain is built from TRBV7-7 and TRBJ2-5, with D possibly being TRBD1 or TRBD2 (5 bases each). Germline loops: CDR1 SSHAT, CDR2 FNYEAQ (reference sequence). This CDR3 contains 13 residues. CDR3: CASSLGERETQYF. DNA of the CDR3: TGTGCTAGCAGCTTAGGGGAGCGAGAGACCCAGTACTTC.